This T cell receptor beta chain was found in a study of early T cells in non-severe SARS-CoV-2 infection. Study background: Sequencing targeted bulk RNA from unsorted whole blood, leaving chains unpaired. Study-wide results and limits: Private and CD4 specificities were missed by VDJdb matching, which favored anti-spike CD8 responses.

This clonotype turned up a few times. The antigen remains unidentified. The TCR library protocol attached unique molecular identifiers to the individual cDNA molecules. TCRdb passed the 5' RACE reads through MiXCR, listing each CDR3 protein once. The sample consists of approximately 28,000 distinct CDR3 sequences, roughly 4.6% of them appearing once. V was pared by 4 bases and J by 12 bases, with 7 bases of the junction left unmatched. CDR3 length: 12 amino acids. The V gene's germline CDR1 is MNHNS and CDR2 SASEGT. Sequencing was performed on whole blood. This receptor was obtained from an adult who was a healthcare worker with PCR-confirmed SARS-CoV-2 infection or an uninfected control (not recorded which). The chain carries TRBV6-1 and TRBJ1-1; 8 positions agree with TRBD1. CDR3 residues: CASSVDRVRTFF. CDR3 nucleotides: TGTGCCAGCAGTGTGGACAGGGTGAGAACTTTCTTT.